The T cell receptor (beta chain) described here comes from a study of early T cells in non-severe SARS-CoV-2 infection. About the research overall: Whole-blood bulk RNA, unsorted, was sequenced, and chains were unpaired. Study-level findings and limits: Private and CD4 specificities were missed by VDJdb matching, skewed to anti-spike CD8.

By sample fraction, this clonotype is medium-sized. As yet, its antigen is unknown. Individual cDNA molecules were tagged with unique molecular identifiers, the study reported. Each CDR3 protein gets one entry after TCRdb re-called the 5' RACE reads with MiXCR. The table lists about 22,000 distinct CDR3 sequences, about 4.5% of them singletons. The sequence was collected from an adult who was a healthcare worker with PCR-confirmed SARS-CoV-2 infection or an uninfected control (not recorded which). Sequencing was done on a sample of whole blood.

The CDR3 region has the DNA TGTGCCAGTAGTATAGATCTGCAGGGACTTGGCTACACCTTC. Residues: CASSIDLQGLGYTF. The chain couples TRBV19 to TRBJ1-2; tentative D call: TRBD1 (5 bases). Trimming cost V 0 bases and J 7 bases, with 12 bases left between them. The CDR3 consists of 14 residues. The germline gives CDR1 LNHDA, CDR2 SQIVND (reference sequence).